These T cell receptor beta chains were read from a single sample in a study of blood T cell repertoires in COVID-19. Method: immunoSEQ multiplex PCR; TCRdb's copy keeps in-frame clones and lacks some. The table has 60,000 to 75,000 clones, around 80% seen once. The sequenced material came from peripheral blood. The origin of the receptors is a human donor in a cohort sampled during active COVID-19. Each CDR3 is given with its conserved first and last residue.

>TRBV19
CASSINTGGPEAFF
>TRBV6-7
CASSYLGTTDTEAFF
>TRBV25-1
CASSEGAGVGSEAFF
>TRBV3-1/TRBV3-2
CASSQAGTGVNSPLHF
>TRBV11-2
CASSLDYRYEQYF
>TRBV19
CARTNTIYF
>TRBV6-2/TRBV6-3
CASSSTGSNEQYF
>TRBV6-1
CASSELGQGLIGANVLTF
>TRBV7-9
CASSGTSGAYEQYF
>TRBV11-3
CASTKKAGGPYEQYF
>TRBV4-3
CASSQEGVGGTYNEQFF
>TRBV30
CAWSSRDRGTTNEKLFF
>TRBV28
CASSGGGQGVLYDGYTF
>TRBV30
CAWELRDSLLYF
>TRBV4-3
CASSQLGWEETQYF
>TRBV11-2
CASSRLQGFYGSEAFF
>TRBV4-3
CASSQDRGTGGPNGYTF
>TRBV4-2
CASSQDSQGRLSGNTIYF
>TRBV28
CASSLLADYEQYF
>TRBV11-3
CASSLVARELFF
>TRBV13
CASSLGGWGPEAFF
>TRBV5-4
CASSLDYWETQYF
>TRBV14
CASRMDRGNSPLHF
>TRBV6-2/TRBV6-3
CASSYSAGTGVNNQPQHF
>TRBV6-2/TRBV6-3
CASSYARGGDNEQFF
>TRBV5-4
CASSLPWGEKNYGYTF
>TRBV5-4
CASSFQGGAEAFF
>TRBV4-1
CASSQDWVRGSYEQYF
>TRBV9
CASSVGDRPHTEAFF
>TRBV29-1
CSVGTGYQETQYF
>TRBV18
CASSQSLAPETQYF